This TCR beta chain came from a study of T cell changes during pregnancy in multiple sclerosis. V lost 0 bases, J lost 7 bases, and 16 bases lay in between. This CDR3 contains 16 residues. Per germline, CDR1 MNHNS and CDR2 SASEGT. The data were produced by immunoSEQ multiplex PCR, yet TCRdb's version contains in-frame clones alone and is incomplete. The profile shows some 71,000 clones, roughly 91% of them singletons. The chain has TRBV6-1 and TRBJ1-5, with a weak D call TRBD1 (5 bases). Sequencing was performed on CD4+ T cells from peripheral blood mononuclear cells, taken in the third trimester of pregnancy. The receptor comes from a female donor in good health, enrolled as a control in a pregnancy study. The CDR3 DNA follows: TGTGCCAGCAGTGAAGCGCTGGCAGGGTCGAGGCAGCCCCAGCATTTT. Translated: CASSEALAGSRQPQHF.